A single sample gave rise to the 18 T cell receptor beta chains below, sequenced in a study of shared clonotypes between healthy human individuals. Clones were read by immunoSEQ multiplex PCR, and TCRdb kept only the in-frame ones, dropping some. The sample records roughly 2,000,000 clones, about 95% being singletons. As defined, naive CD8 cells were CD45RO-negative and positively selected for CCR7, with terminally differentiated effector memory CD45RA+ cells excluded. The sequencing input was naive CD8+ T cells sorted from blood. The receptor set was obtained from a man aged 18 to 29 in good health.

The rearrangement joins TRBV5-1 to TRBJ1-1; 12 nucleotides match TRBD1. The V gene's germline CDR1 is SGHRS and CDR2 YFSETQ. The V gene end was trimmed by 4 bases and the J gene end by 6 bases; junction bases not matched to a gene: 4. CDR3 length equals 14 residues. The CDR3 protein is CASSGGQGAAEAFF. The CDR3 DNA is TGCGCCAGCAGCGGGGGACAGGGGGCTGCTGAAGCTTTCTTT. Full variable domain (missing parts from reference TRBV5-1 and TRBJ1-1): KAGVTQTPRYLIKTRGQQVTLSCSPISGHRSVSWYQQTPGQGLQFLFEYFSETQRNKGNFPGRFSGRQFSNSRSEMNVSTLELGDSALYLCASSGGQGAAEAFFGQGTRLTVV.

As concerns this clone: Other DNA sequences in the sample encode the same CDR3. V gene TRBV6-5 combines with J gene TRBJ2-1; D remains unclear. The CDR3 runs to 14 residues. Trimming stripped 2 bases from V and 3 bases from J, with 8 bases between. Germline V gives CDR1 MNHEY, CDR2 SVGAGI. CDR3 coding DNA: TGTGCCAGCAGTTACGTGGATAGCTACAATGAGCAGTTCTTC. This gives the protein CASSYVDSYNEQFF.

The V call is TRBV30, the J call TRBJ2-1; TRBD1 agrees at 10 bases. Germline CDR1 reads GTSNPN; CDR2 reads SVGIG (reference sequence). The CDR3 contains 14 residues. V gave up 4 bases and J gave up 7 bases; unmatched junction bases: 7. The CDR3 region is CAWTGGQGVNEQFF. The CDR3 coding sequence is TGTGCCTGGACCGGAGGACAGGGGGTAAATGAGCAGTTCTTC.

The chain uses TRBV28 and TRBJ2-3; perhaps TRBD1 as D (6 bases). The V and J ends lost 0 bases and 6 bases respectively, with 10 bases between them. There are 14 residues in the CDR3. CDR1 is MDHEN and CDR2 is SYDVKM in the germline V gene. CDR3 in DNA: TGTGCCAGCAGTTTATGGTCAGGGGAGGATACGCAGTATTTT. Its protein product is CASSLWSGEDTQYF.

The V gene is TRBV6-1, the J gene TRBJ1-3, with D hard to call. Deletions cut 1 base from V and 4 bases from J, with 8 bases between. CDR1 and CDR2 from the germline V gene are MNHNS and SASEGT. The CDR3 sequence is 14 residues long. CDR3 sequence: CASSEVGGGNTIYF. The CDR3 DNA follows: TGTGCCAGCAGTGAAGTGGGAGGCGGAAACACCATATATTTT.

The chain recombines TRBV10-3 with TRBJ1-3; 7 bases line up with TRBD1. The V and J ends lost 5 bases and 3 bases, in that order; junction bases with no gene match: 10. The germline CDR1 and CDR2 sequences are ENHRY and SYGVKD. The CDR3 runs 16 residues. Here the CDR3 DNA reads TGTGCCATCAGTCGTTCGCCCGGGACAGTTGGAAACACCATATATTTT. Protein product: CAISRSPGTVGNTIYF.

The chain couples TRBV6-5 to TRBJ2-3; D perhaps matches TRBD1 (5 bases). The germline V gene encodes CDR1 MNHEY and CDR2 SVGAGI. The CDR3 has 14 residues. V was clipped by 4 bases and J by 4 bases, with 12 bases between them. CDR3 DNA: TGTGCCAGCAGTTCCAGGGCGGCGGCAGATACGCAGTATTTT. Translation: CASSSRAAADTQYF.

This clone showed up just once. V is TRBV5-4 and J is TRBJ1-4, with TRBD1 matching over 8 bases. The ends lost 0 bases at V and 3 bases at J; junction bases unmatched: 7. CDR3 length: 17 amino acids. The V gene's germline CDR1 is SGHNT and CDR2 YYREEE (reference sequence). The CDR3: CASSLAGGGGANEKLFF. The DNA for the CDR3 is TGTGCCAGCAGCTTGGCAGGGGGCGGGGGAGCTAATGAAAAACTGTTTTTT.

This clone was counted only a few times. The CDR3 DNA sequence: TGTGCCAGCAGTGAAGCGCTTCGACAGTTCGACCACAATGAGCAGTTCTTC. Residues: CASSEALRQFDHNEQFF. The chain links TRBV2 to TRBJ2-1; possible D gene TRBD1, 5 bases. This CDR3 contains 17 residues. V was cut by 0 bases and J by 5 bases, with 17 bases left in between. Germline lookup yields CDR1 SNHLY and CDR2 FYNNEI.

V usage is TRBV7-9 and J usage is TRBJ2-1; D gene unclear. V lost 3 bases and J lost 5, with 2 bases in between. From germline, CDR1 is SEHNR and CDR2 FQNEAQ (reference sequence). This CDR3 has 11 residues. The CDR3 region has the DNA TGTGCCAGCAGCTTCGACAATGAGCAGTTCTTC. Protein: CASSFDNEQFF.

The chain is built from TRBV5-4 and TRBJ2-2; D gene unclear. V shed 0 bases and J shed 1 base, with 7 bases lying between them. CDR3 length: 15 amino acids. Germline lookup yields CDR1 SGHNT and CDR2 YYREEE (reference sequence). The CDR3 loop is CASSLVPQNTGELFF. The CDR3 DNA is TGTGCCAGCAGCTTGGTTCCTCAGAACACCGGGGAGCTGTTTTTT.

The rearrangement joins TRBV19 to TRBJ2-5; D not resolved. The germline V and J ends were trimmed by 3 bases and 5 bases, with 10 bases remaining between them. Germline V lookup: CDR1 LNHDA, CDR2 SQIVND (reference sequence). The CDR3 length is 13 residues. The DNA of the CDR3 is TGTGCCAGTAGTATTTCCTTAGGCGAGACCCAGTACTTC. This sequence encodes CASSISLGETQYF.

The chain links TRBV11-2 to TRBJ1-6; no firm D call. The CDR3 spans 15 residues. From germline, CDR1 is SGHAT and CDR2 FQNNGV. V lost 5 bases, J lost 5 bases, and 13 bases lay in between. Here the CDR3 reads CASSPPGLDNSPLHF. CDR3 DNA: TGTGCCAGCAGCCCCCCGGGTCTAGATAATTCACCCCTCCACTTT.

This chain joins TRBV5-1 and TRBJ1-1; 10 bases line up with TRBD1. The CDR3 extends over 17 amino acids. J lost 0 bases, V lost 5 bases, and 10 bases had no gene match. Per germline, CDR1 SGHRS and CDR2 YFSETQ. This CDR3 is CASRRGTGDEMNTEAFF. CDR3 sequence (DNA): TGCGCCAGCAGGCGTGGGACAGGGGATGAGATGAACACTGAAGCTTTCTTT.

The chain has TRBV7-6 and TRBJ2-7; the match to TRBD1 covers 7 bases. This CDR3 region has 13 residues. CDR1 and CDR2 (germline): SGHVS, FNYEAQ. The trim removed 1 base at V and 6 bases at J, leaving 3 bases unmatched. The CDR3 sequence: CASSLEGAGEQYF. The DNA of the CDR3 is TGTGCCAGCAGCTTAGAGGGGGCGGGCGAGCAGTACTTC. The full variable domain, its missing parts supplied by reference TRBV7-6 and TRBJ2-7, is GAGVSQSPRYKVTKRGQDVALRCDPISGHVSLYWYRQALGQGPEFLTYFNYEAQQDKSGLPNDRFSAERPEGSISTLTIQRTEQRDSAMYRCASSLEGAGEQYFGPGTRLTVT.

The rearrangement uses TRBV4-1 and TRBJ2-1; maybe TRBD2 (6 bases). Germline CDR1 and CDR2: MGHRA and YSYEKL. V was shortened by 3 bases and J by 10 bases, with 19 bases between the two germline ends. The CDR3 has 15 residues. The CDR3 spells CASSQGGASPQEQFF. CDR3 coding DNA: TGCGCCAGCAGCCAGGGCGGGGCTAGCCCCCAGGAGCAGTTCTTC.

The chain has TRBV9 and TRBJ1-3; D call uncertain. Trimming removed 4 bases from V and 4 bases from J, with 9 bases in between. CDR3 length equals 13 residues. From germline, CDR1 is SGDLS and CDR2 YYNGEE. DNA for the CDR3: TGTGCCAGCAGCCCTACAGTGGGAAACACCATATATTTT. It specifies CASSPTVGNTIYF.

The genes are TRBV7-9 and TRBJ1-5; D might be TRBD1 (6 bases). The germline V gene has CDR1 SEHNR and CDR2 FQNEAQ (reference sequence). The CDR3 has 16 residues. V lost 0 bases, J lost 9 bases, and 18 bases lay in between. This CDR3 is CASSLADQGRRGPQHF. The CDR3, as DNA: TGTGCCAGCAGCTTAGCAGATCAGGGGAGGCGGGGGCCCCAGCATTTT.